The 20 T cell receptor beta chains reported below all come from one sample, sequenced in a study of graft-versus-host responses after intestinal transplantation. No antigen is known for these receptors. The assay was immunoSEQ multiplex PCR, and TCRdb's table has in-frame clones only and misses some. The table records 85,000 to 100,000 clones, 85% to 95% of them present only once. Sample: unstimulated CD8+ T cells sorted from spleen or lymph node cells, taken before transplant. The receptors were gathered from a human donor who was the organ donor for an intestinal transplant.

The chain couples TRBV4-1 to TRBJ2-7; no definite D call. V shed 1 base and J shed 5 bases, with 12 bases lying between them. From germline, CDR1 is MGHRA and CDR2 YSYEKL. This CDR3 contains 14 residues. CDR3 region: CASSQVFGEDEQYF. Here the CDR3 DNA reads TGCGCCAGCAGCCAAGTATTCGGAGAGGACGAGCAGTACTTC.

The CDR3 nucleotides are TGTGCCAGCAGTTACGGACTAGCGGGGGACCGATTCTTATACAATGAGCAGTTCTTC. Amino acids: CASSYGLAGDRFLYNEQFF. V and J are TRBV27 and TRBJ2-1; TRBD2 agrees at 13 bases. The V segment lost 4 bases and the J segment 4 bases; nucleotides outside the gene matches: 13. The CDR3 contains 19 residues. CDR1 MNHEY and CDR2 SMNVEV come from the germline V gene (reference sequence).

The chain combines TRBV9 with TRBJ1-6; D perhaps matches TRBD1 (6 bases). CDR1 and CDR2 from the germline V gene are SGDLS and YYNGEE. This CDR3 region has 15 residues. Trimming removed 8 bases at V and 3 bases at J, with 15 bases between. CDR3 DNA sequence: TGTGCCAGAGGGGCACAGGGTTTCTATAATTCACCCCTCCACTTT. Its translation: CARGAQGFYNSPLHF.

The V call is TRBV29-1, the J call TRBJ2-7; no firm D call. Trimming stripped 6 bases from V and 2 bases from J, with 17 bases between. The germline V gene has CDR1 SQVTM and CDR2 ANQGSEA. The CDR3 sequence is 14 residues long. DNA of the CDR3: TGCAGCGTGGTCCCAGAGGAATCGCCCTACGAGCAGTACTTC. Its translation: CSVVPEESPYEQYF.

The chain employs TRBV4-1 and TRBJ2-5, with 7 bases identical to TRBD2. V was clipped by 3 bases and J by 6 bases; unmatched bases: 13. The length of the CDR3 is 16 residues. CDR1 and CDR2 from the germline V gene are MGHRA and YSYEKL. CDR3 residues: CASSHPGLHSGKTQYF. CDR3 coding DNA: TGCGCCAGCAGCCATCCGGGACTACATTCTGGAAAGACCCAGTACTTC.

The J gene is TRBJ2-1, the V gene TRBV4-1; D is possibly TRBD2 (6 bases). V was trimmed by 3 bases and J by 10 bases, leaving 10 bases between them. This CDR3 spans 12 amino acids. Germline values: CDR1 MGHRA, CDR2 YSYEKL. CDR3 coding DNA: TGCGCCAGCAGCCAGTTGGGGGGAGAGCAGTTCTTC. Protein product: CASSQLGGEQFF.

V and J are TRBV27 and TRBJ2-7, with TRBD1 matching 7 bases. The germline V gene has CDR1 MNHEY and CDR2 SMNVEV (reference sequence). V shed 6 bases, J shed 2 bases, and the junction held 4 bases outside the gene matches. The CDR3 is 13 residues long. Here the CDR3 DNA reads TGTGCCAGCAGCCCTGGGACAGCCTACGAGCAGTACTTC. It is translated as CASSPGTAYEQYF.

The chain combines TRBV28 with TRBJ2-7, with 9 positions matching TRBD1. The CDR3 runs to 14 residues. V was pared by 6 bases and J by 3 bases, with 6 bases of the junction left unmatched. The germline gives CDR1 MDHEN, CDR2 SYDVKM. For the CDR3, the DNA is TGTGCCAGCAGGGGGTACAGGGGGCTCTACGAGCAGTACTTC. Translating gives CASRGYRGLYEQYF.

The genes are TRBV2 and TRBJ1-2, with D possibly being TRBD1 (6 bases). Germline loops: CDR1 SNHLY, CDR2 FYNNEI. V lost 0 bases, J lost 4 bases, and 12 bases lay in between. The CDR3 spans 15 residues. The CDR3 coding sequence is TGTGCCAGCAGTGAAGCACTACAGGGCGGCTATGGCTACACCTTC. Amino acid sequence: CASSEALQGGYGYTF.

The rearrangement joins TRBV11-2 to TRBJ2-3, with no clear D. With 5 bases removed from V and 2 bases from J, the gap between germline ends came to 17 bases. The CDR3 has 16 amino acids. Germline V lookup: CDR1 SGHAT, CDR2 FQNNGV. CDR3 in amino acids: CASSNSPRPITDTQYF. CDR3 DNA: TGTGCCAGCAGCAATAGCCCCCGACCAATCACAGATACGCAGTATTTT.

The chain uses TRBV7-8 and TRBJ2-3, with TRBD1 as a possible D gene (6 bases). The CDR3 covers 15 residues. V lost 4 bases, J lost 2 bases, and 13 bases lay in between. Germline-derived CDR1 and CDR2 are SGHVS and FQNEAQ. The CDR3 region is CASSSITGNTDTQYF. In DNA, the CDR3 is TGTGCCAGCAGCTCCATCACAGGGAACACAGATACGCAGTATTTT.

The chain links TRBV10-2 to TRBJ2-7; perhaps TRBD1 as D (6 bases). CDR1 and CDR2 (germline): WSHSY, SAAADI. The CDR3 extends over 16 amino acids. The germline V and J ends were trimmed by 5 bases and 2 bases, with 19 bases remaining between them. The CDR3 is CASSQDRMRLTYEQYF. CDR3 bases: TGCGCCAGCAGTCAAGACAGGATGAGACTGACCTACGAGCAGTACTTC.

The chain uses TRBV11-2 and TRBJ1-1, with 7 nucleotides matching TRBD1. With V trimmed by 5 bases and J by 10 bases, 10 bases remained unmatched. Germline values: CDR1 SGHAT, CDR2 FQNNGV. The CDR3 totals 13 residues. The CDR3 here is CASSPDREFRAFF. DNA of the CDR3: TGTGCCAGCAGCCCAGACAGGGAGTTTCGAGCTTTCTTT.

The J gene is TRBJ2-1, the V gene TRBV27; a weak D match, TRBD2 (6 bases). Germline V gives CDR1 MNHEY, CDR2 SMNVEV (reference sequence). This CDR3 comprises 16 residues. The V end lost 2 bases, the J end lost 7 bases, and 18 bases lay between the germline ends. The CDR3 loop is CASSLSGTPPTNEQFF. CDR3 coding DNA: TGTGCCAGCAGTTTAAGTGGGACTCCCCCGACAAATGAGCAGTTCTTC.

The genes are TRBV4-1 and TRBJ1-2, with D tentatively TRBD1 (6 bases). This CDR3 spans 16 amino acids. Germline V gene lookup returns CDR1 MGHRA and CDR2 YSYEKL. The ends were cut back, 0 bases at V and 7 bases at J, with 18 bases in the middle. As DNA, the CDR3 is TGCGCCAGCAGCCAAGAGGGTCAGGGGCTGGCCGGTGGCTACACCTTC. Residues: CASSQEGQGLAGGYTF.

The chain recombines TRBV5-6 with TRBJ2-7, with D perhaps TRBD2 (5 bases). Deletions cut 0 bases from V and 0 bases from J, with 10 bases between. Germline CDR1 is SGHDT and CDR2 is YYEEEE. The CDR3 totals 15 residues. CDR3 protein: CASSLGEFPSYEQYF. In nucleotides, the CDR3 is TGTGCCAGCAGCTTGGGGGAGTTCCCCTCCTACGAGCAGTACTTC.

The chain employs TRBV11-3 and TRBJ2-4; D is ambiguous. Germline-derived CDR1 and CDR2 are SGHNT and YENEEA. CDR3 length equals 13 residues. Trimming cost V 3 bases and J 9 bases, with 12 bases left between them. The DNA for the CDR3 is TGTGCCAGCAGCTTTGCAACTAATGGCATTCAGTACTTC. Residues: CASSFATNGIQYF.

This clone was observed a single time. The chain uses TRBV5-6 and TRBJ1-2; the D gene is possibly TRBD1 (6 bases). V was pared by 4 bases and J by 4 bases, with 11 bases between. The CDR3 loop spans 13 amino acids. In germline, CDR1 is SGHDT, CDR2 YYEEEE. This CDR3 is CASSPTGPYGYTF. The CDR3 DNA reads as TGTGCCAGCAGCCCGACAGGACCCTATGGCTACACCTTC.

V usage is TRBV18 and J usage is TRBJ2-1; D is possibly TRBD2 (6 bases). This CDR3 has 13 amino acids. Germline V lookup: CDR1 KGHSH, CDR2 LQKENI. V was trimmed by 3 bases and J by 4 bases, leaving 7 bases between them. The CDR3 protein is CASSPTSYNEQFF. DNA of the CDR3: TGTGCCAGCTCACCGACTAGTTACAATGAGCAGTTCTTC.

The chain employs TRBV27 and TRBJ2-7; 11 nucleotides match TRBD2. The CDR3 runs to 14 residues. With V trimmed by 6 bases and J by 0 bases, 1 base remained unmatched. Germline V lookup: CDR1 MNHEY, CDR2 SMNVEV (reference sequence). CDR3 in DNA: TGTGCCAGCAGCGGGACTAGCGGCTCCTACGAGCAGTACTTC. Translating gives CASSGTSGSYEQYF.